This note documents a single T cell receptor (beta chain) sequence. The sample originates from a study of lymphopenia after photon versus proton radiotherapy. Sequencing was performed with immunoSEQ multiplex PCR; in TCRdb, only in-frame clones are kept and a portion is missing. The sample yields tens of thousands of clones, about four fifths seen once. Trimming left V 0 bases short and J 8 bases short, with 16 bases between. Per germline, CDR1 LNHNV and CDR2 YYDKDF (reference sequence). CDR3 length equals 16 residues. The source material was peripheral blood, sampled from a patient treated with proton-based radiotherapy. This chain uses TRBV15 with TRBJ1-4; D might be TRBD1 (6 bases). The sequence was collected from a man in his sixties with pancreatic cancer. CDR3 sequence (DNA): TGTGCCACCAGCAGAGATCTAGGCGGAAGGGGGGAAAAACTGTTTTTT. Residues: CATSRDLGGRGEKLFF.